Below are 28 T cell receptor beta chains sequenced from a single sample in a study of shared clonotypes between healthy human individuals. Profiling relied on immunoSEQ multiplex PCR, and the TCRdb table lists in-frame clones only, not all of them. The repertoire holds approximately 2.1 million clones, 93% seen once, with about 0.37% in the top ten. The sequenced sample was naive CD4+ T cells from PBMCs. The subset here: CD45RA+ positively selected. These receptors all stem from a young man in good health. Some clones in this sample may be carry-over from other donors' samples.

The V call is TRBV5-1, the J call TRBJ2-3; D is perhaps TRBD1 (6 bases). The CDR3 is 13 residues long. Germline V gene lookup returns CDR1 SGHRS and CDR2 YFSETQ. Deletions cut 5 bases from V and 4 bases from J, with 11 bases between. The CDR3 region has the DNA TGCGCCAGCAGACTTCAGGGGTCAGATACGCAGTATTTT. It encodes CASRLQGSDTQYF.

This sequence joins TRBV18 and TRBJ2-1, with 8 positions matching TRBD2. Losses at the gene ends were 5 bases for V and 5 bases for J; bases not matched to a gene: 5. The CDR3 contains 14 residues. Germline V gene data show CDR1 as KGHSH and CDR2 as LQKENI. CDR3 bases: TGTGCCAGCTCAGTACGGGGGGGAGACAATGAGCAGTTCTTC. Translating it yields CASSVRGGDNEQFF.

This clone was seen just once. The chain has TRBV2 and TRBJ1-4; weak D call: TRBD1 (5 bases). CDR1 is SNHLY and CDR2 is FYNNEI in the germline V gene. The length of the CDR3 is 13 residues. The germline V and J ends were trimmed by 4 bases and 10 bases, with 13 bases remaining between them. CDR3 DNA: TGTGCCAGCAGTGGGGGGATATCGGGAAAACTGTTTTTT. As protein: CASSGGISGKLFF.

About this clone: This sample includes further DNA sequences coding for the same CDR3. V and J are TRBV7-9 and TRBJ1-4; 8 nucleotides line up with TRBD1. J was trimmed by 8 bases and V by 5 bases; bases with no gene match: 7. CDR1 SEHNR and CDR2 FQNEAQ come from the germline V gene (reference sequence). This CDR3 has 14 amino acids. The CDR3 here is CASSRDRGGEKLFF. DNA for the CDR3: TGTGCCAGCAGCCGAGACAGGGGTGGGGAAAAACTGTTTTTT. Full variable domain (outside the CDR3, taken from reference TRBV7-9 and TRBJ1-4): DTGVSQNPRHKITKRGQNVTFRCDPISEHNRLYWYRQTLGQGPEFLTYFQNEAQLEKSRLLSDRFSAERPKGSFSTLEIQRTEQGDSAMYLCASSRDRGGEKLFFGSGTQLSVL.

J is TRBJ1-2 and V is TRBV7-2; 9 bases align to TRBD1. V was pared by 4 bases and J by 2 bases, with 2 bases of the junction left unmatched. Per germline, CDR1 SGHTA and CDR2 FQGNSA. The CDR3 consists of 14 residues. CDR3 sequence: CASSWGTGNYGYTF. CDR3 nucleotides: TGTGCCAGCAGCTGGGGGACAGGGAACTATGGCTACACCTTC.

V gene TRBV4-1 combines with J gene TRBJ1-6, with TRBD1 matching 8 bases. The germline V gene encodes CDR1 MGHRA and CDR2 YSYEKL. Trimming took 2 bases from V and 10 from J; bases not matched to a gene: 4. The CDR3 covers 14 residues. CDR3 in amino acids: CASSQQDRVSPLHF. DNA for the CDR3: TGCGCCAGCAGCCAACAGGACAGGGTCTCACCCCTCCACTTT.

Of note for this clone: Other DNA variants within this sample encode the same CDR3. The rearrangement uses TRBV11-2 and TRBJ1-1; D unresolved. V was shortened by 1 base and J by 8 bases, with 8 bases between the two germline ends. This CDR3 has 12 residues. CDR1 and CDR2 (germline): SGHAT, FQNNGV. CDR3 loop: CASSLVSGEAFF. The CDR3 nucleotides are TGTGCCAGCAGCTTAGTATCTGGGGAAGCTTTCTTT.

The chain is built from TRBV5-1 and TRBJ1-3; 8 positions match TRBD1. Trimming cost V 6 bases and J 7 bases; bases outside gene matches: 12. Germline V gives CDR1 SGHRS, CDR2 YFSETQ. The CDR3 runs to 15 residues. Here the CDR3 reads CASTEEGQGWNTIYF. As DNA, the CDR3 is TGCGCCAGCACCGAAGAAGGACAGGGTTGGAACACCATATATTTT.

The rearrangement uses TRBV27 and TRBJ2-7; 8 bases map to TRBD1. The CDR3 is 15 residues long. V shed 5 bases and J 1 base; nucleotides not matched to a gene: 7. In germline, CDR1 is MNHEY, CDR2 SMNVEV (reference sequence). CDR3 nucleotide sequence: TGTGCCAGCAGTCAGAGATGGACAGGGTCCTACGAGCAGTACTTC. Its translation: CASSQRWTGSYEQYF.

J is TRBJ2-1 and V is TRBV5-1; 12 bases map to TRBD2. This CDR3 has 20 amino acids. Germline-derived CDR1 and CDR2 are SGHRS and YFSETQ. V shed 0 bases, J shed 8 bases, and the junction held 18 bases outside the gene matches. The chain's CDR3 is CASSLGIPDLAGGRGDEQFF. CDR3 nucleotide sequence: TGCGCCAGCAGCTTGGGAATCCCAGACCTAGCGGGAGGGCGGGGTGATGAGCAGTTCTTC.

This chain connects TRBV2 to TRBJ2-1; 11 positions match TRBD2. V lost 6 bases and J lost 9; bases outside the gene matches: 10. The CDR3 is 15 amino acids. Germline V gene lookup returns CDR1 SNHLY and CDR2 FYNNEI. The CDR3 DNA reads TGTGCCAGCAGGGTCACTAGCGGGAGTCATGGTGAGCAGTTCTTC. Protein: CASRVTSGSHGEQFF.

The chain has TRBV7-9 and TRBJ2-2; D perhaps matches TRBD1 (5 bases). Germline V CDR1 and CDR2: SEHNR, FQNEAQ (reference sequence). The CDR3 is 16 residues long. The V end was cut by 2 bases, the J end by 4 bases, with 14 bases between. This chain's CDR3 is CASSLPQSGFTGELFF. The CDR3 region has the DNA TGTGCCAGCAGCTTACCCCAGTCAGGGTTCACCGGGGAGCTGTTTTTT.

As concerns this clone: Distinct nucleotide sequences in the sample also encode this CDR3. This chain links TRBV10-2 with TRBJ1-5, with TRBD1 as a possible D gene (5 bases). V lost 3 bases and J lost 1, with 10 bases in between. The germline CDR1 and CDR2 sequences are WSHSY and SAAADI. The CDR3 loop spans 15 amino acids. CDR3 sequence reads: CASSESGGSNQPQHF. In nucleotides, the CDR3 is TGCGCCAGCAGTGAATCGGGGGGAAGCAATCAGCCCCAGCATTTT.

The J gene is TRBJ2-7, the V gene TRBV7-9; 7 positions match TRBD1. CDR3 size: 14 residues. The ends lost 5 bases at V and 5 bases at J; junction bases unmatched: 9. Germline-derived CDR1 and CDR2 are SEHNR and FQNEAQ (reference sequence). The chain's CDR3 is CASSLAETGNEQYF. The DNA for the CDR3 is TGTGCCAGCAGCCTTGCCGAGACAGGGAACGAGCAGTACTTC.

The V and J genes are TRBV7-8 and TRBJ2-5; 9 nucleotides align to TRBD1. V was clipped by 6 bases and J by 4 bases; unmatched bases: 6. Germline CDR1 and CDR2: SGHVS and FQNEAQ. CDR3 length: 14 amino acids. The CDR3 reads CASRDRGRPETQYF. The CDR3 nucleotides are TGTGCCAGCAGGGACAGGGGCCGACCAGAGACCCAGTACTTC. The full variable domain, its missing parts supplied by reference TRBV7-8 and TRBJ2-5, is GAGVSQSPRYKVAKRGQDVALRCDPISGHVSLFWYQQALGQGPEFLTYFQNEAQLDKSGLPSDRFFAERPEGSVSTLKIQRTQQEDSAVYLCASRDRGRPETQYFGPGTRLLVL.

The rearrangement links TRBV5-1 to TRBJ2-1; D remains ambiguous. This CDR3 has 12 residues. CDR1 and CDR2 from the germline V gene are SGHRS and YFSETQ. Trimming took 5 bases from V and 8 from J, leaving 11 bases between them. The CDR3 region has the DNA TGCGCCAGCAGTAACCTGGGCGATGAGCAGTTCTTC. It specifies CASSNLGDEQFF.

This clone showed up just once. Other nucleotide sequences from this sample produce the same CDR3. V is TRBV9 and J is TRBJ2-5; TRBD1 matches 8 bases. CDR3 length equals 15 residues. V was clipped by 0 bases and J by 2 bases; unmatched bases: 3. Germline values: CDR1 SGDLS, CDR2 YYNGEE. The CDR3 sequence: CASSVGTGGQETQYF. The CDR3 DNA is TGTGCCAGCAGCGTAGGAACAGGGGGGCAAGAGACCCAGTACTTC.

The chain recombines TRBV10-3 with TRBJ2-1; 12 bases agree with TRBD2. This CDR3 region has 18 residues. Germline CDR1 ENHRY, CDR2 SYGVKD. Trimming at V came to 5 bases and at J to 5 bases, leaving 13 bases not matched to a gene. As DNA, the CDR3 is TGTGCCATCAGTCGACGGACTAGCGGGACCGGAAAAGACAATGAGCAGTTCTTC. Encoded protein: CAISRRTSGTGKDNEQFF.

This chain uses TRBV2 with TRBJ1-6; no reliable D call. The CDR3 has 13 amino acids. Trimming left V 4 bases short and J 12 bases short, with 13 bases between. CDR1 is SNHLY, CDR2 FYNNEI, per germline. The CDR3 sequence: CASSGLGSQPLHF. As DNA, the CDR3 is TGTGCCAGCAGTGGGTTAGGGTCACAACCCCTCCACTTT. Supplemented by reference TRBV2 and TRBJ1-6, the full variable domain reads EPEVTQTPSHQVTQMGQEVILRCVPISNHLYFYWYRQILGQKVEFLVSFYNNEISEKSEIFDDQFSVERPDGSNFTLKIRSTKLEDSAMYFCASSGLGSQPLHFGNGTRLTVT.

The chain carries TRBV9 and TRBJ2-3, with D unclear. In germline, CDR1 is SGDLS, CDR2 YYNGEE. The CDR3 contains 13 residues. V lost 0 bases and J 4 bases, leaving 6 bases between the germline ends. The CDR3 DNA reads TGTGCCAGCAGCGTAGGGGTATCAGATACGCAGTATTTT. Its protein product is CASSVGVSDTQYF.

Of note for this clone: This CDR3 is also generated by other DNA sequences in the sample. The chain carries TRBV6-1 and TRBJ2-3, with a tentative D call TRBD1 (6 bases). V lost 3 bases and J lost 1, with 8 bases in between. The germline gives CDR1 MNHNS, CDR2 SASEGT. This CDR3 spans 14 amino acids. CDR3 nucleotides: TGTGCCAGCAGTGAGGACAGAGGCACAGATACGCAGTATTTT. Translated, it gives CASSEDRGTDTQYF.

The chain recombines TRBV2 with TRBJ2-7, with D perhaps given as TRBD1 or TRBD2 (5 bases each). Trimming took off 3 bases at V and 2 bases at J, with 17 bases between the two ends. Germline V CDR1 and CDR2: SNHLY, FYNNEI. The CDR3 is made up of 16 amino acids. CDR3 DNA sequence: TGTGCCAGCAGTGATATGGGGCGGGCCAGCCCCTACGAGCAGTACTTC. It encodes CASSDMGRASPYEQYF.

The chain has TRBV25-1 and TRBJ2-7, with D perhaps TRBD1 (6 bases). CDR1 and CDR2 (germline): MGHDK, SYGVNS. Trimming left V 4 bases short and J 2 bases short, with 6 bases between. The CDR3 length is 12 residues. CDR3 sequence (DNA): TGTGCCAGCAGTGGGGGGCCCTACGAGCAGTACTTC. Translated: CASSGGPYEQYF.

This clone was detected once. V usage is TRBV19 and J usage is TRBJ2-3; D is perhaps TRBD1 (6 bases). CDR1 and CDR2 (germline): LNHDA, SQIVND (reference sequence). The ends were cut back, 7 bases at V and 3 bases at J, with 11 bases in the middle. The CDR3 loop spans 13 amino acids. The CDR3 protein is CASIGRGTDTQYF. In DNA, the CDR3 is TGTGCCAGTATCGGCAGGGGTACAGATACGCAGTATTTT.

J is TRBJ2-3 and V is TRBV10-3; D is unclear. The CDR3 has 16 residues. CDR1 is ENHRY, CDR2 SYGVKD, per germline. V lost 2 bases and J 1 base, leaving 13 bases between the germline ends. CDR3 sequence (DNA): TGTGCCATCAGTGAGGGTTCCTCTGGCGGCACAGATACGCAGTATTTT. This gives the protein CAISEGSSGGTDTQYF.

V usage is TRBV5-4 and J usage is TRBJ2-3, with TRBD2 matching 10 bases. There are 15 residues in the CDR3. V was clipped by 4 bases and J by 0 bases; unmatched bases: 2. CDR1 is SGHNT and CDR2 is YYREEE in the germline V gene (reference sequence). CDR3 in DNA: TGTGCCAGCAGCCGAGCGGGAGGGAGCACAGATACGCAGTATTTT. Translation: CASSRAGGSTDTQYF.

The chain links TRBV18 to TRBJ2-3; possibly TRBD2 for D (5 bases). V lost 6 bases and J 3 bases, leaving 10 bases between the germline ends. Germline V gene lookup returns CDR1 KGHSH and CDR2 LQKENI. The CDR3 sequence is 13 residues long. CDR3 protein: CASSGDLTDTQYF. The DNA of the CDR3 is TGTGCCAGCTCCGGGGATCTGACAGATACGCAGTATTTT.

The chain uses TRBV30 and TRBJ2-3; 8 bases agree with TRBD2. CDR1 is GTSNPN and CDR2 is SVGIG in the germline V gene (reference sequence). The ends lost 8 bases at V and 1 base at J; junction bases unmatched: 5. CDR3 length: 13 residues. The CDR3 nucleotides are TGTGCCCGAGGGCGGGAGGGCACAGATACGCAGTATTTT. It specifies CARGREGTDTQYF.